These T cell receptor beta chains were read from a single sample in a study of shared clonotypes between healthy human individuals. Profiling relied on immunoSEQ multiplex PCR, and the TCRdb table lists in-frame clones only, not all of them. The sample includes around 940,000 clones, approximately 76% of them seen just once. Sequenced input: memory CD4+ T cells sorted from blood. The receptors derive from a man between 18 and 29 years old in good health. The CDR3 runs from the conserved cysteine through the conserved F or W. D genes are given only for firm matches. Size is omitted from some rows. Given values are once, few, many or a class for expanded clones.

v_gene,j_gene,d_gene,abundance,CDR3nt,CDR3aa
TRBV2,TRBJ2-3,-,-,TGTGCCAGCGGACCCGGCGTGGACCTAGATACGCAGTATTTT,CASGPGVDLDTQYF
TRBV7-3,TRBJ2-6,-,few,TGTGCCAGCAGCTTAAGAGCAGGGCTTGGGGCCAACGTCCTGACTTTC,CASSLRAGLGANVLTF
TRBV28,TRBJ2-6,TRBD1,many,TGTGCCAGCAGTCTCCGGGACAGCTTGTACCTCTCTGGGGCCAACGTCCTGACTTTC,CASSLRDSLYLSGANVLTF
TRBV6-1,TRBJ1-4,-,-,TGTGCCAGCAGTGAAGCGCGGCCAGGAGTTACGACTAATGAAAAACTGTTTTTT,CASSEARPGVTTNEKLFF
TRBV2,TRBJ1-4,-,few,TGTGCCACCGGGGTCCAGGGAACTAATGAAAAACTGTTTTTT,CATGVQGTNEKLFF
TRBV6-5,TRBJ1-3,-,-,TGTGCCAGCAGACCGGGCCATGGAAACACCATATATTTT,CASRPGHGNTIYF
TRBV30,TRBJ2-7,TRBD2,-,TGTGCATGGGGGAGGGAAGCTCCGTACGAGCAGTACTTC,CAWGREAPYEQYF
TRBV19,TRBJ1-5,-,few,TGTGCCAGTAGTTGGGCCGTGGAGCAGCCCCAGCATTTT,CASSWAVEQPQHF
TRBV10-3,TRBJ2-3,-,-,TGTGCCATCAGTGAGTCGCAGGTTTGGGATACGCAGTATTTT,CAISESQVWDTQYF
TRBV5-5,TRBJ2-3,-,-,TGTGCCAGCAGCTTCCGCAGGGCCTCTAGCACAGATACGCAGTATTTT,CASSFRRASSTDTQYF
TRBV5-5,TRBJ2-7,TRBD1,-,TGTGCCAGCAGGACAGGGCCCCGGCTAGAGTCTAACGAGCAGTACTTC,CASRTGPRLESNEQYF
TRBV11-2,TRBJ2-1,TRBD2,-,TGTGCCAGCGGCCCAACTAGCGGCAATTACAATGAGCAGTTCTTC,CASGPTSGNYNEQFF
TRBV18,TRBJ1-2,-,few,TGTGCCAGCTCTACAGTAGGGGTGAGCGGCTACACCTTC,CASSTVGVSGYTF
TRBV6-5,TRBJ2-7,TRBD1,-,TGTGCCAGCAGTGCCGCCGGGACAGGGTACTACGAGCAGTACTTC,CASSAAGTGYYEQYF
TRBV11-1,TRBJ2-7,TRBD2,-,TGTGCCAGCAGCCCGTCGAGCGGCGGGGGGGTTACCTACGAGCAGTACTTC,CASSPSSGGGVTYEQYF
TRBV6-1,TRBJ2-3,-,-,TGTGCCAGCAGTGGGGGAGCGATGGATACGCAGTATTTT,CASSGGAMDTQYF
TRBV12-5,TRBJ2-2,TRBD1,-,TGTGCTAGTGGTTTGTCTCGGGACAGCCTTAACACCGGGGAGCTGTTTTTT,CASGLSRDSLNTGELFF
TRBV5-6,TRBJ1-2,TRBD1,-,TGTGCCAGCAGCTTGTTTAACCAGGGGGCAAATGGCTACACCTTC,CASSLFNQGANGYTF
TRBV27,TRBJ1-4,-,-,TGTGCCAGTGCCGCCTTAGCAACTAATGAAAAACTGTTTTTT,CASAALATNEKLFF
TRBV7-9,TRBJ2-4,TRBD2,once,TGTGCCAGCAGCTCTAGCGGGAGTGGTAACATTCAGTACTTC,CASSSSGSGNIQYF
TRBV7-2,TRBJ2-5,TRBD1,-,TGTGCCAGCAGCCCTCAGACAGGGCAAGAGACCCAGTACTTC,CASSPQTGQETQYF
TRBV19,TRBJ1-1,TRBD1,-,TGTGCCAGTAGTATGATAGGGACAGGGAGCACTGAAGCTTTCTTT,CASSMIGTGSTEAFF
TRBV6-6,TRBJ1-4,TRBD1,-,TGTGCCAGCAGTCCGACAGGGGGCTATGAAAAACTGTTTTTT,CASSPTGGYEKLFF
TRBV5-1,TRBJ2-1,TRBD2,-,TGCGCCACCTCGGGGACTAGCGGGAGTAATGAGCAGTTCTTC,CATSGTSGSNEQFF
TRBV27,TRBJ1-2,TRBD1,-,TGTGCCAGCAGTAACCGGGACAGTCCTTTCTATGGCTACACCTTC,CASSNRDSPFYGYTF
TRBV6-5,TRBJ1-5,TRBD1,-,TGTGCCAGCGGGCCAGGGGGCGCAGGGCAGCCCCAGCATTTT,CASGPGGAGQPQHF
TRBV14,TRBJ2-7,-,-,TGTGCCAGCAGCCGCGGCCGGGGGCTCGAGCAGTACTTC,CASSRGRGLEQYF
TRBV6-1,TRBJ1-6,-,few,TGTGCCAGCAGGGCACTTTGGAATTCACCCCTCCACTTT,CASRALWNSPLHF
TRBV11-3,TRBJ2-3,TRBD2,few,TGTGCCAGCAGTCGGGGACTAGCGGGGGGTTCGGATACGCAGTATTTT,CASSRGLAGGSDTQYF
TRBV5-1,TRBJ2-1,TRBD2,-,TGCGCCAGCAGCCTCGGACTAGCCAGCTCCTACAATGAGCAGTTCTTC,CASSLGLASSYNEQFF
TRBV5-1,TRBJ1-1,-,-,TGCGCCAGCAGCTTGCCAGGGTCAAACACTGAAGCTTTCTTT,CASSLPGSNTEAFF
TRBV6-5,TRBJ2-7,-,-,TGTGCCAGCAGTCGAGGGAGACGATACGAGCAGTACTTC,CASSRGRRYEQYF
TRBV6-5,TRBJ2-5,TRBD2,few,TGTGCCAGCAAACGTAAGCGGGAGACGGGAGAGACCCAGTACTTC,CASKRKRETGETQYF
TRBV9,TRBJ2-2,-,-,TGTGCCAGCAGCGTAGCTAGTAGCGGGAACACCGGGGAGCTGTTTTTT,CASSVASSGNTGELFF
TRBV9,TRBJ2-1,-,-,TGTGCCAGCAGCACCGGACTCGGTTTCAATGAGCAGTTCTTC,CASSTGLGFNEQFF